These T cell receptor beta chains were read from a single sample in a study of prognosis after radiotherapy for stage I lung cancer. Each CDR3 protein is one row after TCRdb ran MiXCR on the multiplex PCR reads. The table lists roughly 13,000 distinct CDR3 sequences, just under 30% of them singletons. Sample: PBMCs, taken before or after stereotactic body radiation therapy (not recorded which). The receptors stem from a donor aged 50 or older with non-small cell lung cancer. CDR3s include the opening cysteine and the closing phenylalanine or tryptophan. The D gene is left open where the match is weak. A row's size may be missing; if present it is once, few, many or a size class.

j_call clone_size d_call v_call cdr3_nt cdr3_aa
TRBJ1-5 many . TRBV18 TGTGCCAGCTCACCACGGGGGGATCAGCCCCAGCATTTT CASSPRGDQPQHF
TRBJ2-5 many TRBD2 TRBV20-1 TGCAGTGCCAGGGTGGGACTAGCGGGAGAAAAGGAAGAGACCCAGTACTTC CSARVGLAGEKEETQYF
TRBJ2-3 many TRBD2 TRBV20-1 TGCAGTGCTAGTTCTAGCGGTAGCACAGATACGCAGTATTTT CSASSSGSTDTQYF
TRBJ2-1 medium-sized TRBD1 TRBV30 TGTGCCTGGAGTCGCGGGACAGGGGGCCTTGAGCAGTTCTTC CAWSRGTGGLEQFF
TRBJ1-3 many . TRBV9 TGTGCCAGCAGCGTTTCCGTGGATTACAAAGGGGCTGGAAACACCATATATTTT CASSVSVDYKGAGNTIYF
TRBJ2-5 . . TRBV6-5 TGTGCCAGCAGGTACAGGGCGGGTGATACCCAGTACTTC CASRYRAGDTQYF
TRBJ2-3 . TRBD2 TRBV28 TGTGCCAGAAGTTTACCGTCGGGGGGGACGCAGTATTTT CARSLPSGGTQYF
TRBJ2-7 many . TRBV20-1 TGCAGTGCTAGAGGGGACCAGCCCTACGAGCAGTACTTC CSARGDQPYEQYF
TRBJ2-3 medium-sized TRBD2 TRBV28 TGTGCCAGCAGTTTGAGTATCGGGGGGGGCACAGATACGCAGTATTTT CASSLSIGGGTDTQYF
TRBJ2-7 medium-sized . TRBV27 TGTGCCAGCAGTTTATATTCCGGGAGTTACGACGAGCAGTACTTC CASSLYSGSYDEQYF
TRBJ1-2 many . TRBV3-1 TGTGCCAGCAGCCAAGTTTCTAGGACAGCCCGGGGCTACACCTTC CASSQVSRTARGYTF
TRBJ2-3 many TRBD2 TRBV11-2 TGTGCCAGCAGCCCAGGTGTACTAGCGGGAGGGACAGATACGCAGTATTTT CASSPGVLAGGTDTQYF
TRBJ1-5 . . TRBV20-1 TGCAGTGCTTCCCCCGTCATGGAGTCCGGTCAGCCCGAGCATTTT CSASPVMESGQPEHF
TRBJ2-7 many . TRBV5-1 TGCGCCAGCAGCTTGGTGACGGGCTCCTACGAGCAGTACTTC CASSLVTGSYEQYF
TRBJ1-1 medium-sized . TRBV28 TGTGCCAGCAGACCTGAGGCCCCTGAAGCTTTCTTT CASRPEAPEAFF
TRBJ1-5 many TRBD1 TRBV19 TGTGCCAGCATTTCGGGACAGGGACCTCAGCCCCAGCATTTT CASISGQGPQPQHF
TRBJ2-7 many . TRBV18 TGTGCCAGCTCATCCTCAAATACCTACGAGCAGTACTTC CASSSSNTYEQYF
TRBJ1-2 medium-sized . TRBV30 TGTGCCTGGAGTAGCAGTGGTGGCTACACCTTC CAWSSSGGYTF
TRBJ2-3 . TRBD2 TRBV28 TGTGCCAGCAACATAGCGGGGGCAGATACGCAGTATTTT CASNIAGADTQYF
TRBJ2-1 medium-sized . TRBV27 TGTGCCAGCAGTTCCGGAAGCAGAGTTGGGGAGCAGTTCTTC CASSSGSRVGEQFF
TRBJ1-5 medium-sized . TRBV19 TGTGCCAGTAGTATATCGGGGGTCAATCAGCCCCAGCATTTT CASSISGVNQPQHF
TRBJ1-2 medium-sized TRBD1 TRBV28 TGTGCCAGCACACTCAGGGGGAGCTTCTATGGCTACACCTTC CASTLRGSFYGYTF
TRBJ2-2 once TRBD1 TRBV6-1 TGTGCCAGCAGTGTCGGACAGGCCCGCACCTGGGAGCTGTTTTTT CASSVGQARTWELFF
TRBJ1-6 many TRBD1 TRBV5-4 TGTGCCAGCAGCTTCCGGGACAGTAATTCACCCCTCCACTTT CASSFRDSNSPLHF
TRBJ2-7 many TRBD2 TRBV5-6 TGTGCCAGCAGCTTGAACCGGGAGGGCAACCGAGGGGTGCAGTACTTC CASSLNREGNRGVQYF
TRBJ1-3 many . TRBV5-6 TGTGCCAGCAGCCGAGACAGGGGAAACACCATATATTTT CASSRDRGNTIYF
TRBJ1-6 many . TRBV3-1 TGTGCCAGCAGCCAAGAGGGGGGTCGAAGTTCACCCCTCCACTTT CASSQEGGRSSPLHF
TRBJ2-7 . TRBD2 TRBV6-2/TRBV6-3 TGTGCCACCAGTGATGCTAGCGGGAGTATCGACCAGCAGTACTTC CATSDASGSIDQQYF
TRBJ2-7 medium-sized . TRBV15 TGTGCCACCAATGACAGCCCAAGCTCCTACGAGCAGTACTTC CATNDSPSSYEQYF
TRBJ2-7 many . TRBV5-6 TGTGCCAGCAGCCCGCCGGGAACGGGATACGAGCAGTACTTC CASSPPGTGYEQYF
TRBJ2-3 many . TRBV6-1 TGTGCCAGCATGGGCCAGGGCACAGATACGCAGTATTTT CASMGQGTDTQYF
TRBJ2-3 medium-sized TRBD2 TRBV7-9 TGTGCCAGCAGCCAGACTAGCGGGAGCACAGATACGCAGTATTTT CASSQTSGSTDTQYF
TRBJ2-1 . . TRBV19 TGTGCCAGTAGACCCATAAGGGGTTCTGAGAAGTTCTTC CASRPIRGSEKFF
TRBJ2-7 . TRBD1 TRBV7-9 TGTACCAGCAGCTTACACGCTACAGGGGGCGACGAGCAGTACTTC CTSSLHATGGDEQYF
TRBJ2-1 many . TRBV2 TGTGCCAGCAGACGCCCGGACAATGAGCAGTTCTTC CASRRPDNEQFF
TRBJ2-7 many . TRBV7-8 TGTGCCAGCAGCCGTACGGCACAGGTTAGCGAGCAGTACTTC CASSRTAQVSEQYF
TRBJ1-2 many . TRBV10-2 TGCGCCAGCAGAGGCACAGGAGGTAGCTATGGCTACACCTTC CASRGTGGSYGYTF
TRBJ2-3 many . TRBV10-3 TGTGCCATCACGGGAGAGCCCGGGGATACGCAGTATTTT CAITGEPGDTQYF
TRBJ2-2 many TRBD1 TRBV9 TGTGCCAGCAGCGTGGACAGGGTCAACCCCGGGGAGCTGTTTTTT CASSVDRVNPGELFF
TRBJ1-2 medium-sized . TRBV28 TGTGCCAGCTCCCCGGTTACGGGGCAGGGCCCGGTTTTTGTCAACACCTTC CASSPVTGQGPVFVNTF
TRBJ1-3 many TRBD1 TRBV3-1 TGTGCCAGCAGCCAGGGACAGATAAACACCATATATTTT CASSQGQINTIYF
TRBJ1-2 . . TRBV6-1 TGCGCCAGCAGCCAACTGGGCCTCTATGGCTACTCCTTC CASSQLGLYGYSF
TRBJ1-6 medium-sized . TRBV28 TGTGCCAGCACCGCTTTGGGGTCCGGTTCACCCCTCCACTTT CASTALGSGSPLHF
TRBJ2-7 medium-sized . TRBV6-1 TGTGCCAGCAAGAGGGGAACCTCCTACGAGCAGTACTTC CASKRGTSYEQYF
TRBJ1-4 . TRBD1 TRBV6-1 TGCGCCAGCAGGACAAATAGACAGGGGGCTGATGAAAAACTGTTTTTT CASRTNRQGADEKLFF